A single sample gave rise to the 7 T cell receptor beta chains below, sequenced in a study of PD-1 blockade in classical Hodgkin lymphoma (dated by TCRdb to the early 2020s). Libraries were prepared through the immunoSEQ multiplex PCR assay. TCRdb took this table from immuneACCESS and kept in-frame rearrangements with V and J called. Such tables lack part of the clones; where checked against another copy, unresolved V genes explain under half of the gap, and the rest is unexplained. This sample is represented by tens of thousands of clones; 78% of them were singletons. The top ten constitute about an eighth of the sample. The sample's time point, from its label and the paper: cycle 1 day 1 (C1D1), immediately before nivolumab initiation. Relapse after autologous stem cell transplantation had occurred in all trial patients, and cohorts A, B and C were distinguished by prior brentuximab vedotin exposure.

The sequenced sample was peripheral blood mononuclear cells (PBMCs), obtained at baseline. These receptors all stem from a human donor with classical Hodgkin lymphoma.

This clone was observed a few times. V gene TRBV7-8 combines with J gene TRBJ1-1, with D maybe TRBD1 (5 bases). Germline V gene sequence: CDR1 SGHVS, CDR2 FQNEAQ. The CDR3 consists of 16 residues. V lost 5 bases and J 0 bases, leaving 16 bases between the germline ends. The CDR3 DNA reads as TGTGCCAGCAGCCCATACCAGGGATCAGTGAACACTGAAGCTTTCTTT. Protein product: CASSPYQGSVNTEAFF.

The chain's CDR3 is CASSVGGVGGYTF. DNA of the CDR3: TGTGCCAGCAGCGTAGGAGGGGTGGGTGGCTACACCTTC. The chain uses TRBV9 and TRBJ1-2, with D maybe TRBD1 (5 bases). V lost 0 bases to trimming and J lost 7 bases, with 10 bases between them. This CDR3 region has 13 residues. Germline CDR1 reads SGDLS; CDR2 reads YYNGEE.

This clone has just one count. The rearrangement links TRBV27 to TRBJ2-3; D is unresolved. From germline, CDR1 is MNHEY and CDR2 SMNVEV (reference sequence). This CDR3 is built from 14 residues. V was clipped by 5 bases and J by 3 bases, with 12 bases between them. This chain's CDR3 is CASSLMGGTDTQYF. As DNA, the CDR3 is TGTGCCAGCAGTCTAATGGGTGGGACAGATACGCAGTATTTT.

This clone has a handful of counts. The chain is built from TRBV6-5 and TRBJ2-5; D is possibly TRBD1 or TRBD2 (5 bases each). This CDR3 has 13 residues. Trimming cost V 10 bases and J 0 bases, with 12 bases left between them. The germline CDR1 and CDR2 sequences are MNHEY and SVGAGI. The chain's CDR3 is CATRDGHQETQYF. CDR3 DNA sequence: TGTGCCACCCGGGACGGCCACCAAGAGACCCAGTACTTC.

There are a few counts of this clone. The gene calls are TRBV15 and TRBJ1-2; D is uncertain. Trimming cost V 5 bases and J 3 bases, with 13 bases left between them. The CDR3 contains 14 residues. The germline V gene has CDR1 LNHNV and CDR2 YYDKDF (reference sequence). The CDR3 sequence: CATSGRGWDYGYTF. The CDR3, as DNA: TGTGCCACCAGCGGACGTGGGTGGGACTATGGCTACACCTTC.

V gene TRBV4-1 combines with J gene TRBJ1-5; D is possibly TRBD1 (6 bases). Trimming stripped 0 bases from V and 7 bases from J, with 19 bases between. Looked up from germline, CDR1 is MGHRA and CDR2 is YSYEKL. This CDR3 is built from 17 residues. CDR3 coding DNA: TGCGCCAGCAGCCAAGAACGAGTACGGGGGGCGGCACAGCCCCAGCATTTT. Residues: CASSQERVRGAAQPQHF.

The V and J genes are TRBV6-5 and TRBJ2-2; 8 bases agree with TRBD1. Per germline, CDR1 MNHEY and CDR2 SVGAGI. CDR3 length equals 13 residues. J was trimmed by 8 bases and V by 4 bases; bases with no gene match: 3. Here the CDR3 reads CASSLTGVGELFF. The CDR3 DNA follows: TGTGCCAGCAGTTTGACAGGGGTTGGGGAGCTGTTTTTT.